What follows are 9 T cell receptor beta chains derived from one specimen sequenced in a study of shared clonotypes between healthy human individuals (dated by TCRdb to 2020 to 2022). Libraries were constructed by the immunoSEQ multiplex PCR assay. The clones in this table, taken by TCRdb from immuneACCESS, are in-frame only. Not every clone is retained; where verified, under half of the shortfall comes from an unresolved V gene, and the cause of the rest is unknown. Present in this sample are over a million clones, 78% of which were seen just once. In total, the top ten clones hold more than 0.5% of the sample. Material: memory CD4+ T cells from PBMCs. Taken with the paper, the label for cell subset or site translates to: CD45RA-negative fraction. Source of these receptors: a man between 18 and 29 years old in good health. Some clones in this sample may be carry-over from other donors' samples.

This clone occurred a few times. This chain connects TRBV9 to TRBJ1-3; 7 nucleotides agree with TRBD1. Germline V gene data show CDR1 as SGDLS and CDR2 as YYNGEE. Trimming cost V 0 bases and J 0 bases; bases outside gene matches: 6. The CDR3 has 17 amino acids. The chain's CDR3 is CASSVGGTASSGNTIYF. CDR3 in DNA: TGTGCCAGCAGCGTAGGGGGGACAGCGAGCTCTGGAAACACCATATATTTT.

This clone showed up just a few times. This sequence joins TRBV7-3 and TRBJ2-3; possible D gene TRBD1, 5 bases. The length of the CDR3 is 15 residues. The V and J ends lost 1 base and 4 bases respectively, with 12 bases between them. Germline V gives CDR1 SGHTA, CDR2 FQGTGA. In DNA, the CDR3 is TGTGCCAGCAGCTTAATGGGGCAACGAGCAGATACGCAGTATTTT. It encodes CASSLMGQRADTQYF.

The gene calls are TRBV25-1 and TRBJ2-2, with 7 bases identical to TRBD2. The CDR3 totals 15 residues. J lost 2 bases, V lost 6 bases, and 6 bases had no gene match. Germline V gene sequence: CDR1 MGHDK, CDR2 SYGVNS. This chain's CDR3 is CASRDGTINTGELFF. For the CDR3, the DNA is TGTGCCAGCAGAGACGGGACTATCAACACCGGGGAGCTGTTTTTT.

With regard to this clone: A much larger clone lies a single base off, so this may be a read error. The J gene is TRBJ2-5, the V gene TRBV11-2; the D gene is possibly TRBD2 (5 bases). Trimming removed 1 base at V and 5 bases at J, with 5 bases between. Germline V lookup: CDR1 SGHAT, CDR2 FQNNGV. CDR3 length: 12 amino acids. CDR3 residues: CASSLVAETQYF. The CDR3 DNA follows: TGTGCCAGCAGCTTAGTAGCGGAGACCCAGTACTTC.

This clone was detected only once. The chain employs TRBV28 and TRBJ2-3; TRBD2 matches at 7 bases. The CDR3 extends over 16 amino acids. V gave up 6 bases and J gave up 6 bases; unmatched junction bases: 15. Looked up from germline, CDR1 is MDHEN and CDR2 is SYDVKM. CDR3 amino acids: CASSSSGSGLLDTQYF. In DNA, the CDR3 is TGTGCCAGCAGCTCCAGTGGTAGCGGGCTTTTGGATACGCAGTATTTT. The entire variable domain, with the rest obtained from reference TRBV28 and TRBJ2-3, is as follows: DVKVTQSSRYLVKRTGEKVFLECVQDMDHENMFWYRQDPGLGLRLIYFSYDVKMKEKGDIPEGYSVSREKKERFSLILESASTNQTSMYLCASSSSGSGLLDTQYFGPGTRLTVL.

The chain has TRBV29-1 and TRBJ2-2; unclear D gene. Per germline, CDR1 SQVTM and CDR2 ANQGSEA. V shed 6 bases and J shed 1 base, with 6 bases lying between them. The CDR3 runs to 12 residues. The CDR3 sequence: CSVRQNTGELFF. The DNA for the CDR3 is TGCAGCGTACGACAGAACACCGGGGAGCTGTTTTTT.

The chain uses TRBV28 and TRBJ2-3; 8 nucleotides align to TRBD1. Losses at the gene ends were 6 bases for V and 6 bases for J; bases not matched to a gene: 8. The CDR3 runs 14 residues. CDR1 is MDHEN, CDR2 SYDVKM, per germline. The CDR3 sequence is CASSLQGGADTQYF. The CDR3, as DNA: TGTGCCAGCAGCCTACAGGGGGGAGCCGATACGCAGTATTTT.

The J gene is TRBJ1-2, the V gene TRBV5-1, with TRBD1 identical over 8 bases. V shed 4 bases, J shed 4 bases, and the junction held 9 bases outside the gene matches. Germline V CDR1 and CDR2: SGHRS, YFSETQ. The CDR3 totals 15 residues. The CDR3 DNA reads TGCGCCAGCAGCACGAGGACAGGGCTCGGCTATGGCTACACCTTC. Encoded protein: CASSTRTGLGYGYTF. The complete variable domain, with remaining parts taken from reference TRBV5-1 and TRBJ1-2, reads KAGVTQTPRYLIKTRGQQVTLSCSPISGHRSVSWYQQTPGQGLQFLFEYFSETQRNKGNFPGRFSGRQFSNSRSEMNVSTLELGDSALYLCASSTRTGLGYGYTFGSGTRLTVV.

The chain has TRBV28 and TRBJ2-7, with D hard to call. The germline CDR1 and CDR2 sequences are MDHEN and SYDVKM. V shed 3 bases and J shed 2 bases, with 14 bases lying between them. CDR3 length equals 15 residues. The CDR3 protein is CASSFTAEFPYEQYF. CDR3 DNA sequence: TGTGCCAGCAGTTTTACGGCGGAGTTCCCCTACGAGCAGTACTTC.